These 22 T cell receptor beta chains came from one sample sequenced in a study of CD8 T cells in ankylosing spondylitis. One entry per CDR3 protein, called by TCRdb with MiXCR from the 5' RACE reads. The repertoire includes 250,000 or so distinct CDR3 sequences, under 30% of them detected once, and 0.5% to 0.65% sits in the top ten. Specimen: blood, either unsorted or a sorted T cell fraction (not recorded which). The receptors come from a male donor with ankylosing spondylitis or in good health (not recorded which).

This clonotype showed up just a few times. The V gene is TRBV18, the J gene TRBJ2-7; D tentatively reads TRBD1 or TRBD2 (5 bases each). The CDR3 totals 14 residues. Germline loops: CDR1 KGHSH, CDR2 LQKENI. Trimming took 6 bases from V and 2 from J, leaving 14 bases between them. This chain's CDR3 is CASSKRGTAYEQYF. The CDR3 DNA reads TGTGCCAGCTCGAAAAGAGGGACGGCCTACGAGCAGTACTTC.

This clonotype occurred a few times. CDR3 nucleotide sequence: TGCGCCAGCAGGCCGGGGATGCAAGAGACCCAGTACTTC. Translation: CASRPGMQETQYF. The chain uses TRBV10-1 and TRBJ2-5; the D gene is possibly TRBD2 (5 bases). Germline V gives CDR1 WNHNN, CDR2 SYGVQD (reference sequence). Deletions cut 6 bases from V and 2 bases from J, with 10 bases between. This CDR3 contains 13 residues.

This chain uses TRBV6-1 with TRBJ2-7; TRBD1 agrees at 7 bases. Germline V gene data show CDR1 as MNHNS and CDR2 as SASEGT. V was pared by 8 bases and J by 6 bases, with 4 bases of the junction left unmatched. This CDR3 contains 11 residues. In DNA, the CDR3 is TGTGCCAGCCGATGGACAGGCGAGCAGTACTTC. It specifies CASRWTGEQYF.

The count of this clonotype is one. The chain is built from TRBV25-1 and TRBJ2-7; no clear D gene. The V end was cut by 4 bases, the J end by 0 bases, with 13 bases between. Germline CDR1 and CDR2: MGHDK and SYGVNS. The CDR3 has 15 residues. The CDR3 region is CASSAGLSLSYEQYF. DNA of the CDR3: TGTGCCAGCAGTGCAGGTCTTTCCCTCTCCTACGAGCAGTACTTC.

The chain joins TRBV12-3 or TRBV12-4 to TRBJ2-7; TRBD1 matches at 10 bases. This CDR3 region has 15 residues. Trimming took 6 bases from V and 3 from J; bases not matched to a gene: 8. The CDR3 nucleotides are TGTGCCAGCAGAGGAAGGACAGGGGGGAGCTACGAGCAGTACTTC. Residues: CASRGRTGGSYEQYF.

This sequence joins TRBV15 and TRBJ2-7, with TRBD1 matching over 8 bases. The J segment lost 4 bases and the V segment lost 2 bases, leaving 1 base of the junction unmatched. This CDR3 spans 13 amino acids. Germline CDR1 and CDR2: LNHNV and YYDKDF (reference sequence). DNA of the CDR3: TGTGCCACCAGCAGACAGGGGGCTTACGAGCAGTACTTC. It codes for CATSRQGAYEQYF.

V is TRBV12-3 or TRBV12-4 and J is TRBJ2-7; D uncertain. Trimming pared 2 bases from V and 6 bases from J, leaving 11 bases between. This CDR3 spans 13 amino acids. CDR3 loop: CASSLQRLGEQYF. The DNA of the CDR3 is TGTGCCAGCAGTTTACAACGGCTGGGCGAGCAGTACTTC.

This clonotype was seen many times. The V call is TRBV20-1, the J call TRBJ1-4, with 8 bases that match TRBD1. The CDR3 consists of 14 residues. With 0 bases clipped from V and 7 bases from J, the junction kept 4 bases outside the gene matches. Germline CDR1 and CDR2: DFQATT and SNEGSKA (reference sequence). CDR3 amino acids: CSAREDRVGEKLFF. CDR3 nucleotide sequence: TGCAGTGCTAGAGAGGACAGGGTCGGTGAAAAACTGTTTTTT.

The sample holds one count of this clonotype. The rearrangement joins TRBV20-1 to TRBJ2-1, with TRBD1 matching 9 bases. After removal of 1 base from V and 10 bases from J, the junction contained 14 bases not matched to a gene. From germline, CDR1 is DFQATT and CDR2 SNEGSKA (reference sequence). The CDR3 sequence is 16 residues long. As DNA, the CDR3 is TGCAGTGCTAGAGCACAAGGCGGACAGGGGACCGGGGAGCAGTTCTTC. This codes for CSARAQGGQGTGEQFF.

The V call is TRBV29-1, the J call TRBJ2-7; 12 nucleotides match TRBD2. Germline V gene data show CDR1 as SQVTM and CDR2 as ANQGSEA. This CDR3 region has 14 residues. Trimming at V came to 4 bases and at J to 5 bases, leaving 6 bases not matched to a gene. CDR3: CSVGRLAGDNEQYF. The CDR3 DNA sequence: TGCAGCGTTGGGCGACTAGCGGGGGATAACGAGCAGTACTTC.

CDR3 DNA sequence: TGTGCCAGCAGTTTAAAGGGGCAGGGGTATAATGAGCAGTTCTTC. Translating it yields CASSLKGQGYNEQFF. This chain connects TRBV12-3 or TRBV12-4 to TRBJ2-1; D is perhaps TRBD1 (6 bases). This CDR3 region has 15 residues. Trimming pared 2 bases from V and 7 bases from J, leaving 15 bases between.

In its sample, this clonotype was seen many times. The CDR3 loop reads CASSPLDRANYGYTF. DNA for the CDR3: TGTGCCAGCTCACCCCTGGACCGAGCTAACTATGGCTACACCTTC. The chain combines TRBV18 with TRBJ1-2; D is unclear. Trimming stripped 3 bases from V and 0 bases from J, with 11 bases between. This CDR3 is 15 amino acids long. Germline V gene lookup returns CDR1 KGHSH and CDR2 LQKENI.

Ten or more counts support this clonotype. The chain recombines TRBV5-1 with TRBJ2-2, with D possibly TRBD1 on 6 matching bases. Looked up from germline, CDR1 is SGHRS and CDR2 is YFSETQ. There are 15 residues in the CDR3. V lost 3 bases, J lost 4 bases, and 13 bases lay in between. This chain's CDR3 is CASSSQGHLTGELFF. Here the CDR3 DNA reads TGCGCCAGCAGCTCGCAGGGACACCTCACCGGGGAGCTGTTTTTT. The whole variable domain, remainder taken from reference TRBV5-1 and TRBJ2-2, is KAGVTQTPRYLIKTRGQQVTLSCSPISGHRSVSWYQQTPGQGLQFLFEYFSETQRNKGNFPGRFSGRQFSNSRSEMNVSTLELGDSALYLCASSSQGHLTGELFFGEGSRLTVL.

The gene calls are TRBV20-1 and TRBJ1-5, with 8 bases that match TRBD1. This CDR3 has 13 amino acids. CDR1 DFQATT and CDR2 SNEGSKA come from the germline V gene (reference sequence). Trimming removed 5 bases from V and 6 bases from J; junction bases left unmatched: 6. The CDR3 sequence: CSAADRGGQPQHF. CDR3 coding DNA: TGCAGTGCTGCCGACAGGGGCGGTCAGCCCCAGCATTTT.

This clonotype occurred many times. The chain recombines TRBV5-1 with TRBJ2-2; D is unclear. Between the trimmed V and J ends, which lost 6 bases and 1 base, there was a span of 1 base. The CDR3 spans 11 residues. Germline CDR1 reads SGHRS; CDR2 reads YFSETQ. The DNA for the CDR3 is TGCGCCAGCATGAACACCGGGGAGCTGTTTTTT. Its translation: CASMNTGELFF.

This clonotype has at least ten counts. V usage is TRBV12-3 or TRBV12-4 and J usage is TRBJ1-1; D uncertain. V lost 2 bases and J 0 bases, leaving 7 bases between the germline ends. The CDR3 consists of 14 residues. The CDR3, as DNA: TGTGCCAGCAGTTTAAGGCGGGTGAACACTGAAGCTTTCTTT. It is translated as CASSLRRVNTEAFF.

This clonotype was picked up many times. The chain joins TRBV5-1 to TRBJ2-7, with TRBD1 as a possible D gene (5 bases). Germline CDR1 SGHRS, CDR2 YFSETQ. V was cut by 0 bases and J by 6 bases, with 13 bases left in between. The CDR3 extends over 14 amino acids. The DNA of the CDR3 is TGCGCCAGCAGCTTGGACCAGGGAATCGGCGAGCAGTACTTC. Protein product: CASSLDQGIGEQYF.

This clonotype was observed at least ten times. The V call is TRBV28, the J call TRBJ2-2; 9 nucleotides line up with TRBD1. Germline V gives CDR1 MDHEN, CDR2 SYDVKM. The CDR3 has 14 residues. J was trimmed by 5 bases and V by 5 bases; bases with no gene match: 3. CDR3 region: CASSKTGGTGELFF. As DNA, the CDR3 is TGTGCCAGCAGTAAGACAGGGGGGACCGGGGAGCTGTTTTTT.

Ten or more counts support this clonotype. The CDR3 loop is CASSLGSRETQYF. The CDR3 DNA follows: TGTGCCAGCAGCTTAGGAAGCCGGGAGACCCAGTACTTC. The chain carries TRBV7-6 and TRBJ2-5; no firm D call. Trimming removed 1 base at V and 5 bases at J, with 8 bases between. The CDR3 loop spans 13 amino acids. Germline loops: CDR1 SGHVS, CDR2 FNYEAQ.

The table lists this clonotype with many counts. This chain connects TRBV5-1 to TRBJ1-6, with 7 bases matching TRBD1. Germline V CDR1 and CDR2: SGHRS, YFSETQ. Unmatched junction bases numbered 18, after V lost 4 bases and J lost 14 bases. This CDR3 has 16 residues. In DNA, the CDR3 is TGCGCCAGCAGCGTAACAGGGGTGGCCCAAACTGGGACCCTCCACTTT. Translating it yields CASSVTGVAQTGTLHF.

The rearrangement joins TRBV24-1 to TRBJ2-2; no clear D gene. Trimming cost V 4 bases and J 9 bases, with 11 bases left between them. Germline V gene sequence: CDR1 KGHDR, CDR2 SFDVKD. The CDR3 has 13 amino acids. This chain's CDR3 is CATSESSRWELFF. DNA for the CDR3: TGTGCCACCAGTGAGTCCTCCCGTTGGGAGCTGTTTTTT.

This clonotype was detected only once. The V gene is TRBV12-3 or TRBV12-4, the J gene TRBJ2-1, with D possibly matching TRBD1 (5 bases). Trimming left V 6 bases short and J 7 bases short, with 13 bases between. CDR3 length: 13 residues. The CDR3 here is CASSKGDSNEQFF. The CDR3 nucleotides read TGTGCCAGCAGCAAGGGCGACAGTAATGAGCAGTTCTTC.